A single sample is the source of the 9 T cell receptor beta chains below, sequenced in a study of identical twins (dated by TCRdb to the mid-2010s). The library was produced with 5' RACE. This sample was sequenced with an Illumina HiSeq 2000. The public reads were run again by TCRdb, first through fastp at Q25 and then through MiXCR, and only productive beta chains were kept. CDR3 protein sequences are deduplicated, and each keeps its most common genes and DNA. This sample holds 1.5 million to 2 million distinct CDR3 sequences; about 31% were observed only once. The leading ten clones occupy over 0.25% of the sample. Sequenced: cord blood. These receptor sequences come from a newborn girl in good health.

This rearrangement joins TRBV29-1 to TRBJ2-1; TRBD1 agrees at 9 bases. Trimming at V came to 7 bases and at J to 4 bases, leaving 11 bases not matched to a gene. The germline V gene has CDR1 SQVTM and CDR2 ANQGSEA. The CDR3 has 15 amino acids. CDR3 nucleotides: TGCAGCGGACTCGTTAGGGGGACAGGGTACAATGAGCAGTTCTTC. The encoded protein is CSGLVRGTGYNEQFF.

This clonotype was seen repeatedly, ten times or more. The genes are TRBV7-2 and TRBJ2-1; 11 bases are a match to TRBD2. This CDR3 region has 15 residues. CDR1 and CDR2 from the germline V gene are SGHTA and FQGNSA. V lost 0 bases and J lost 6; bases outside the gene matches: 1. The DNA of the CDR3 is TGTGCCAGCAGCTTAGCTAGCGGGGGGGCCAATGAGCAGTTCTTC. It encodes CASSLASGGANEQFF.

The J gene is TRBJ1-1, the V gene TRBV3-1; tentatively, D is TRBD1 (5 bases). The V end lost 3 bases, the J end lost 8 bases, and 13 bases lay between the germline ends. CDR1 LGHDT and CDR2 YNNKEL come from the germline V gene (reference sequence). The CDR3 contains 13 residues. The CDR3 nucleotides are TGTGCCAGCAGCCATTACGGAGGACAAGAAGCTTTCTTT. Its translation: CASSHYGGQEAFF.

This clonotype showed up just a few times. This rearrangement joins TRBV24-1 to TRBJ2-4, with 10 positions matching TRBD2. The DNA end lines up better with TRBJ2-7; the J call may be wrong. CDR3 size: 14 residues. Germline V CDR1 and CDR2: KGHDR, SFDVKD. CDR3 sequence: CATSISGRAHEQYF. CDR3 sequence (DNA): TGTGCCACCAGTATCAGCGGGAGGGCCCACGAGCAGTACTTC.

The chain recombines TRBV20-1 with TRBJ1-5, with a tentative D call TRBD1 (5 bases). Germline V CDR1 and CDR2: DFQATT, SNEGSKA (reference sequence). V was clipped by 0 bases and J by 3 bases, with 9 bases between them. The CDR3 has 14 amino acids. The CDR3 region has the DNA TGCAGTGCTAGAGAACTGACAGACAATCAGCCCCAGCATTTT. It encodes CSARELTDNQPQHF.

In this sample, this clonotype turned up a few times. This chain uses TRBV5-6 with TRBJ1-2, with TRBD1 matching 7 bases. Unmatched junction bases numbered 9, after V lost 4 bases and J lost 0 bases. The length of the CDR3 is 16 residues. Germline V gives CDR1 SGHDT, CDR2 YYEEEE. CDR3 nucleotides: TGTGCCAGCAGCCGGCGGACAGGAGGTGCTAACTATGGCTACACCTTC. Translated, it gives CASSRRTGGANYGYTF.

The gene calls are TRBV28 and TRBJ1-2, with D possibly TRBD1 on 5 matching bases. Trimming pared 6 bases from V and 3 bases from J, leaving 20 bases between. The germline V gene has CDR1 MDHEN and CDR2 SYDVKM. The CDR3 has 16 residues. The CDR3 reads CASSLRGVQAYYGYTF. Here the CDR3 DNA reads TGTGCCAGCAGCCTTCGCGGTGTACAGGCCTACTATGGCTACACCTTC.

This clonotype has at least ten counts. This chain uses TRBV5-8 with TRBJ1-5; D possibly corresponds to TRBD1 (6 bases). Trimming took 0 bases from V and 4 from J, leaving 8 bases between them. Germline CDR1 is SGHTS and CDR2 is YDEGEE. This CDR3 has 14 amino acids. The CDR3 DNA reads as TGTGCCAGCAGCTTGGACAGGGCAAATCAGCCCCAGCATTTT. Encoded protein: CASSLDRANQPQHF.

A note on this clonotype: This could be a read error, since a much larger clone is one nucleotide away. CDR3 in DNA: TGTGCCAGCAGTTTATCGCGGGGCTCTGGTGGCAACACCTTC. This encodes CASSLSRGSGGNTF. V is TRBV27 and J is TRBJ1-2; maybe TRBD1 (5 bases). CDR1 MNHEY and CDR2 SMNVEV come from the germline V gene (reference sequence). The CDR3 sequence is 14 residues long.